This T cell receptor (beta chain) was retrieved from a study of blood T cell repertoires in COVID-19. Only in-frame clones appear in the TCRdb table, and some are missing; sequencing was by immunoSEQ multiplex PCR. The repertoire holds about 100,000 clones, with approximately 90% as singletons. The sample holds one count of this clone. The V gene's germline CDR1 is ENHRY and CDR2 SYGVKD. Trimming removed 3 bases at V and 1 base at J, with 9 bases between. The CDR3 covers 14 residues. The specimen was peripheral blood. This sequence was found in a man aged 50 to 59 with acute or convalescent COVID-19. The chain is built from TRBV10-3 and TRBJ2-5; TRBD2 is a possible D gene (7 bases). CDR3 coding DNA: TGTGCCATCAGTGAAAGGGGGGGCCAAGAGACCCAGTACTTC. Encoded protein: CAISERGGQETQYF.